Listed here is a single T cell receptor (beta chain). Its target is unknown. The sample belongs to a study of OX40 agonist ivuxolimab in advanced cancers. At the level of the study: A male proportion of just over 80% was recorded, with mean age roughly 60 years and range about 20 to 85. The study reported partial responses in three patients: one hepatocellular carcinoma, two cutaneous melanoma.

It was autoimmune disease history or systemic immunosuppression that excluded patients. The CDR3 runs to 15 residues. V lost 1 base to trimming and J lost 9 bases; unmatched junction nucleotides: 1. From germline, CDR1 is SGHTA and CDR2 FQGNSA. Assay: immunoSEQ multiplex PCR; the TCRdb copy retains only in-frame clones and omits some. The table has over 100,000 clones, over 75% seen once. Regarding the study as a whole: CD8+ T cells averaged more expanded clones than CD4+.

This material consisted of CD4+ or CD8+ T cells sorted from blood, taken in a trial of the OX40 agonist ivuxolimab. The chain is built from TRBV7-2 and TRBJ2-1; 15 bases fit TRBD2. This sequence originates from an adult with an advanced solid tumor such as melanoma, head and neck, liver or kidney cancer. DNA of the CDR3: TGTGCCAGCAGCTTAGAGGGACTAGCGGGGGGTGAGCAGTTCTTC. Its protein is CASSLEGLAGGEQFF.